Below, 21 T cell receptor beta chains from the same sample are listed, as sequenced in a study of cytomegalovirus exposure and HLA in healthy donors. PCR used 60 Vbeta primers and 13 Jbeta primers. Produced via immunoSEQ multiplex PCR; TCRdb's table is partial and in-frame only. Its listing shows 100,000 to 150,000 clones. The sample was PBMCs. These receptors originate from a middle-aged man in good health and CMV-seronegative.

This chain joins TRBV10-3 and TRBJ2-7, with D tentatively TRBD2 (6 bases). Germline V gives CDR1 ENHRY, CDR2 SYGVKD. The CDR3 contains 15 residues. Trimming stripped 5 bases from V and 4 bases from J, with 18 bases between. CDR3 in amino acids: CAISFPGTGIYEQYF. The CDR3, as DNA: TGTGCCATCAGTTTTCCAGGGACTGGGATTTACGAGCAGTACTTC.

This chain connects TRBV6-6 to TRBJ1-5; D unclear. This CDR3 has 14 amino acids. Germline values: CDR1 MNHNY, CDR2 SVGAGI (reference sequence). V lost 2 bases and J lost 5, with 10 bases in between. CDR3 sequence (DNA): TGTGCCAGCAGTTACATTAGCGTAGATCAGCCCCAGCATTTT. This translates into CASSYISVDQPQHF.

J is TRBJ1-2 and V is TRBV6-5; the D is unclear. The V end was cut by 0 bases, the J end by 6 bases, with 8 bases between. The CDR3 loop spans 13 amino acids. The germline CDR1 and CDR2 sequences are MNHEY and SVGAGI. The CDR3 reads CASSYSERDGYTF. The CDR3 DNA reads TGTGCCAGCAGTTACTCCGAGAGGGATGGCTACACCTTC.

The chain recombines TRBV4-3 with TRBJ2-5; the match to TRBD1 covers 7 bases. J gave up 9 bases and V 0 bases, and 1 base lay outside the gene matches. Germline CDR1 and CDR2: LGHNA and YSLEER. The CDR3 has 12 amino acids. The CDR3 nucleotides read TGCGCCAGCAGCCAAGACACAGGGGCCCAGTACTTC. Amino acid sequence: CASSQDTGAQYF.

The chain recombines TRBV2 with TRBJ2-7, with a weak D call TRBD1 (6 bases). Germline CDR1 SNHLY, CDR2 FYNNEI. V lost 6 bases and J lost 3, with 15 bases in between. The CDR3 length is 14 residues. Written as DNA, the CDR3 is TGTGCCAGCAGGGACTTCAGGGGCCTCTACGAGCAGTACTTC. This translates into CASRDFRGLYEQYF.

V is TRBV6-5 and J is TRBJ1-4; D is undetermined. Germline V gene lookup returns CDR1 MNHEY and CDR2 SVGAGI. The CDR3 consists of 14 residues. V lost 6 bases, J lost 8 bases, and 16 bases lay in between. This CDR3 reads CASSRGSYQEKLFF. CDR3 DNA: TGTGCCAGCAGCCGCGGCAGTTACCAAGAAAAACTGTTTTTT.

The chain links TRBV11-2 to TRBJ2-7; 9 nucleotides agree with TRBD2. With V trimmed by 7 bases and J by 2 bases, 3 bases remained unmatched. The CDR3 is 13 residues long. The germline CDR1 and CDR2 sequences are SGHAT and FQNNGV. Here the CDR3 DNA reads TGTGCCAGCACCCTAGCGGGAACCTACGAGCAGTACTTC. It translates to CASTLAGTYEQYF. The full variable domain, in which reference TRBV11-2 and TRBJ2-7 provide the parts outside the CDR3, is EAGVAQSPRYKIIEKRQSVAFWCNPISGHATLYWYQQILGQGPKLLIQFQNNGVVDDSQLPKDRFSAERLKGVDSTLKIQPAKLEDSAVYLCASTLAGTYEQYFGPGTRLTVT.

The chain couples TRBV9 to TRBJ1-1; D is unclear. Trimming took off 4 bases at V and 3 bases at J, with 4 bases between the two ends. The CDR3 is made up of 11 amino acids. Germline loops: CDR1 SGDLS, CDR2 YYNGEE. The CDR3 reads CASSPDTEAFF. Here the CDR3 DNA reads TGTGCCAGCAGCCCTGACACTGAAGCTTTCTTT.

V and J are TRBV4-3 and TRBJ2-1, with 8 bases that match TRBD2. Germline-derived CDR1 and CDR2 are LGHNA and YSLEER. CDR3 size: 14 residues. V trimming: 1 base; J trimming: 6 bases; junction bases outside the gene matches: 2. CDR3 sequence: CASSQGTSSNEQFF. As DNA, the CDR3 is TGCGCCAGCAGCCAAGGGACTAGCTCCAATGAGCAGTTCTTC.

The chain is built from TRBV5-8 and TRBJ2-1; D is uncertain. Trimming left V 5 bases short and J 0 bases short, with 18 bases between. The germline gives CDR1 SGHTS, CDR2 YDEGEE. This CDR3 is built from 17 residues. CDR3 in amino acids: CASSSRGAFSSYNEQFF. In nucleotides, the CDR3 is TGTGCCAGCAGTTCCCGAGGAGCCTTTAGCTCCTACAATGAGCAGTTCTTC.

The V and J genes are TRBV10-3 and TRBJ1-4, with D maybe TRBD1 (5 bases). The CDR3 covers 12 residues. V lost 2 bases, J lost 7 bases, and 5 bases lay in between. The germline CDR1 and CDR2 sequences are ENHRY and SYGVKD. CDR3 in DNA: TGTGCCATCAGTGAGGGGGCTGAAAAACTGTTTTTT. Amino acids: CAISEGAEKLFF.

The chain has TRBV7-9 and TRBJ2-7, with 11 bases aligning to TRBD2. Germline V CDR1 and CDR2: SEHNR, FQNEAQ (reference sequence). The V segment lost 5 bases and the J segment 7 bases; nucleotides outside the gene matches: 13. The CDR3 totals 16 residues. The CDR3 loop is CASSRWGSGRAGEQYF. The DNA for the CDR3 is TGTGCCAGCAGCCGCTGGGGTAGCGGGAGGGCGGGGGAGCAGTACTTC.

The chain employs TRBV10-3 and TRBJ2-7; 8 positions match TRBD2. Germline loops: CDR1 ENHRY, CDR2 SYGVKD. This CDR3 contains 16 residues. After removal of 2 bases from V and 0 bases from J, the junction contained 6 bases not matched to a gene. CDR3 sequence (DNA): TGTGCCATCAGTGAGAGCGGGAGTCTTACCTCCTACGAGCAGTACTTC. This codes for CAISESGSLTSYEQYF.

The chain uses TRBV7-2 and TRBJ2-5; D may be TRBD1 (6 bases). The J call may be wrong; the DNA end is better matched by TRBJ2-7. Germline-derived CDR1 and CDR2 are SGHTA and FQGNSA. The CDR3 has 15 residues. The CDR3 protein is CASSLVWTVPYEQYF. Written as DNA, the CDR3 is TGTGCCAGCAGCTTAGTGTGGACAGTCCCTTACGAGCAGTACTTC.

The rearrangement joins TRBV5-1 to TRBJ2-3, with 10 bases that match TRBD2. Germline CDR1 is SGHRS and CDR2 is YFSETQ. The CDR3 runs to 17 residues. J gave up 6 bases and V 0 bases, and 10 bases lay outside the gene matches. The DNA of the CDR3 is TGCGCCAGCAGCTTGGAACCCCCTCTAGCGGGAGCGGATACGCAGTATTTT. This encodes CASSLEPPLAGADTQYF.

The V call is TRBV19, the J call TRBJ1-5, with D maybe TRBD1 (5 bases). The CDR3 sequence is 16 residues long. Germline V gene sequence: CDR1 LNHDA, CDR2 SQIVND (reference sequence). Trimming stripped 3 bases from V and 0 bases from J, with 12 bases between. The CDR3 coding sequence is TGTGCCAGTAGTATCGAACCCAGGGTTAGCAATCAGCCCCAGCATTTT. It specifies CASSIEPRVSNQPQHF.

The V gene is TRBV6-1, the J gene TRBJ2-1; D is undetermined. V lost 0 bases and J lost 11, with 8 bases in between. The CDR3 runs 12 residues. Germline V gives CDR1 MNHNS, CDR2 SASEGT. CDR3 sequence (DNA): TGTGCCAGCAGTGAAGCGAGAACGCAGCAGTTCTTC. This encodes CASSEARTQQFF.

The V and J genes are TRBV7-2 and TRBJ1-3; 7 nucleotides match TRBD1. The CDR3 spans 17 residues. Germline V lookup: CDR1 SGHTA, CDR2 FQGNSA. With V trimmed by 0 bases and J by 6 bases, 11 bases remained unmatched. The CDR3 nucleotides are TGTGCCAGCAGCTTAGCGGACAGGATAATTAAACAAAACACCATATATTTT. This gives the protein CASSLADRIIKQNTIYF.

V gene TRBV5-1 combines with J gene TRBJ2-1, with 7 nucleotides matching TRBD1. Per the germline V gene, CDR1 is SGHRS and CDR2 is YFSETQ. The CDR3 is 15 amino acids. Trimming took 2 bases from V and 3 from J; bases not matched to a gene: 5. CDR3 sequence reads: CASSLQGQGYNEQFF. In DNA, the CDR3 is TGCGCCAGCAGCTTACAGGGGCAAGGCTACAATGAGCAGTTCTTC.

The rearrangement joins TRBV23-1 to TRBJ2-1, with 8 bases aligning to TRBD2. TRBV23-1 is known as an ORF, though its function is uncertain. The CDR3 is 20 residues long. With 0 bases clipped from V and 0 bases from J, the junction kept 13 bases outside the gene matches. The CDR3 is CASSQSVTSAVSSSYNEQFF. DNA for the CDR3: TGCGCCAGCAGTCAATCGGTGACTAGCGCCGTCTCCAGCTCCTACAATGAGCAGTTCTTC.

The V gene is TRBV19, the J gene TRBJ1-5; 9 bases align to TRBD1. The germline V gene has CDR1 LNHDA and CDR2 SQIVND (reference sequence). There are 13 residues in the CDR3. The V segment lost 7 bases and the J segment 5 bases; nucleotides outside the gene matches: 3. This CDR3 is CASTGQGHQPQHF. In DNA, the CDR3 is TGTGCCAGTACCGGACAGGGGCATCAGCCCCAGCATTTT.